Each of the 4 T cell receptor beta chains below was sequenced from the same sample in a study of cytomegalovirus exposure and HLA in healthy donors. Repertoires were generated with immunoSEQ multiplex PCR, while TCRdb's copy carries only in-frame clones and drops some. The data hold about 160,000 clones, with 86% observed a single time. Sequencing used PBMCs. Receptor source: a woman aged 30 to 39 in good health and CMV-seronegative.

V is TRBV28 and J is TRBJ1-2; tentative D call: TRBD1 (6 bases). Germline assignment: CDR1 MDHEN and CDR2 SYDVKM. The CDR3 is made up of 13 amino acids. V was trimmed by 6 bases and J by 2 bases, leaving 10 bases between them. Written as DNA, the CDR3 is TGTGCCAGCAGCGACGGGACAAACTATGGCTACACCTTC. This translates into CASSDGTNYGYTF.

This clone appeared once. V and J are TRBV7-2 and TRBJ1-3, with 7 bases that match TRBD1. The germline gives CDR1 SGHTA, CDR2 FQGNSA. The ends lost 3 bases at V and 0 bases at J; junction bases unmatched: 2. The CDR3 extends over 15 amino acids. This CDR3 is CASSFSGGSGNTIYF. The CDR3 coding sequence is TGTGCCAGCAGCTTTTCAGGGGGCTCTGGAAACACCATATATTTT.

This chain connects TRBV7-9 to TRBJ2-5; D is perhaps TRBD2 (6 bases). This CDR3 has 16 amino acids. Germline loops: CDR1 SEHNR, CDR2 FQNEAQ (reference sequence). Trimming shortened V by 3 bases and J by 1 base, and 15 bases separated the two germline ends. The CDR3 spells CASSFPQTSSQETQYF. The DNA for the CDR3 is TGTGCCAGCAGCTTCCCACAAACTAGCAGCCAAGAGACCCAGTACTTC.

The chain couples TRBV4-3 to TRBJ2-2; D not resolved. With 2 bases removed from V and 8 bases from J, the gap between germline ends came to 6 bases. This CDR3 is 12 amino acids long. Germline assignment: CDR1 LGHNA and CDR2 YSLEER. The CDR3 DNA reads TGCGCCAGCAGCCAACGGCCAGGGGAGCTGTTTTTT. Translating it yields CASSQRPGELFF.